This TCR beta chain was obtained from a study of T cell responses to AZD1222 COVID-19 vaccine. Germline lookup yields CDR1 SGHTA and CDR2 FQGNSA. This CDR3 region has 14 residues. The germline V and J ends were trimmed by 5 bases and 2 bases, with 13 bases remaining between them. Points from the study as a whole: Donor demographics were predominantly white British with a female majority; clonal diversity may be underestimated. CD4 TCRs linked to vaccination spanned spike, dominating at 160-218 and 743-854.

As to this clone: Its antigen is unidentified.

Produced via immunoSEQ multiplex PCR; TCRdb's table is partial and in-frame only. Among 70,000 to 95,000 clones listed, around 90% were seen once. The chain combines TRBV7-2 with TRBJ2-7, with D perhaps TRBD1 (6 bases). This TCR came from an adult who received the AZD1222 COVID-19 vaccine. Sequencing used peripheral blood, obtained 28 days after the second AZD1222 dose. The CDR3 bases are TGTGCCAGCAGCCCCGGGACAAGCCCCTACGAGCAGTACTTC. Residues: CASSPGTSPYEQYF.